The clone carrying this T cell receptor (beta chain) was seen ten or more times. CDR1 and CDR2 from the germline V gene are SGDLS and YYNGEE. V shed 3 bases and J shed 3 bases, with 4 bases lying between them. This CDR3 contains 11 residues. This entry belongs to a study of neurological immune-mediated disorders. Time point: technical triplicate 1. The unsorted libraries were made from 2 million PBMCs kept at -80 C. One entry per CDR3 protein results from TCRdb running MiXCR on the 5' RACE reads. The sample yields tens of thousands of distinct CDR3 sequences, over 8.5% seen once. The sequencing input was PBMCs. This sequence was found in a man between 60 and 75 years old with HTLV-1-associated myelopathy (HAM/TSP). The J gene is TRBJ2-7, the V gene TRBV9; D is unresolved. The chain's CDR3 is CASSARYEQYF. For the CDR3, the DNA is TGTGCCAGCAGCGCTCGCTACGAGCAGTACTTC.